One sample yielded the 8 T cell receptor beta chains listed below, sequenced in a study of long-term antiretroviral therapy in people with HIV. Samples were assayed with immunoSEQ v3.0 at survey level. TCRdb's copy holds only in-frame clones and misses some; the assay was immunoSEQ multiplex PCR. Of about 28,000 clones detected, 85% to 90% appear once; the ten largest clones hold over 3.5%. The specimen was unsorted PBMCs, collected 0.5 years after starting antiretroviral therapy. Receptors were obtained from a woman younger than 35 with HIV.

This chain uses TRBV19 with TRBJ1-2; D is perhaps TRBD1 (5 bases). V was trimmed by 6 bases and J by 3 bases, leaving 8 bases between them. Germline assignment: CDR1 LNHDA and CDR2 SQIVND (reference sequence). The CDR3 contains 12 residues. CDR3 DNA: TGTGCCAGTAGGGGACGGGACTATGGCTACACCTTC. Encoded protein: CASRGRDYGYTF.

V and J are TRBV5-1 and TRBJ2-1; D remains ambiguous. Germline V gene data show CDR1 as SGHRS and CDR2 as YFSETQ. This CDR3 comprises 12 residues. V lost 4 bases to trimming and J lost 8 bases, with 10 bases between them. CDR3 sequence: CASSPRADEQFF. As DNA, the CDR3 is TGCGCCAGCAGCCCCCGGGCCGATGAGCAGTTCTTC.

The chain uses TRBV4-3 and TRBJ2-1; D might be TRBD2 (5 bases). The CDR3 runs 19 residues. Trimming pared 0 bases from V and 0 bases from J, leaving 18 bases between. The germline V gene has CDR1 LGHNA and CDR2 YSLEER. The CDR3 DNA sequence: TGCGCCAGCAGCCAAGATTCTGAGGGCCTCTATAGCTCCTACAATGAGCAGTTCTTC. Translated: CASSQDSEGLYSSYNEQFF.

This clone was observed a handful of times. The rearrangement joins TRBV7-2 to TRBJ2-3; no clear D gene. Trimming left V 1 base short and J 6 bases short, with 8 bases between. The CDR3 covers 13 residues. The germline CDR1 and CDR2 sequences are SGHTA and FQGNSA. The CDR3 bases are TGTGCCAGCAGCTTAGGCCCGAGGGATACGCAGTATTTT. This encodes CASSLGPRDTQYF.

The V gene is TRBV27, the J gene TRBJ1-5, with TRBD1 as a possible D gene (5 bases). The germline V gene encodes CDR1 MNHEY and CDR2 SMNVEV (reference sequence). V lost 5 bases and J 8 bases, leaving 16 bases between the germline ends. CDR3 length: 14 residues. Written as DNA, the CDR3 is TGTGCCAGCAGTCCACGACAGCCGTTCGAGCCCCAGCATTTT. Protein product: CASSPRQPFEPQHF.

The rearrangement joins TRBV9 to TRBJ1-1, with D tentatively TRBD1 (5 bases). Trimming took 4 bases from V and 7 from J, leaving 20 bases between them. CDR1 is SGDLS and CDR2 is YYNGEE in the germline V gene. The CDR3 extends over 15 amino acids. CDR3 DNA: TGTGCCAGCAGCTCAGCGACAAGGGGTGAGGGTGAAGCTTTCTTT. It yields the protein CASSSATRGEGEAFF.

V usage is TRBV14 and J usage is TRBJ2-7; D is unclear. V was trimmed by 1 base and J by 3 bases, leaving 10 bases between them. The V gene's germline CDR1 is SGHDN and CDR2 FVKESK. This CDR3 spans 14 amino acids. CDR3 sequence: CASSQVGGYYEQYF. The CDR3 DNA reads TGTGCCAGCAGCCAAGTAGGCGGTTACTACGAGCAGTACTTC. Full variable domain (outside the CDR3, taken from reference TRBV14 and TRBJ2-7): EAGVTQFPSHSVIEKGQTVTLRCDPISGHDNLYWYRRVMGKEIKFLLHFVKESKQDESGMPNNRFLAERTGGTYSTLKVQPAELEDSGVYFCASSQVGGYYEQYFGPGTRLTVT.

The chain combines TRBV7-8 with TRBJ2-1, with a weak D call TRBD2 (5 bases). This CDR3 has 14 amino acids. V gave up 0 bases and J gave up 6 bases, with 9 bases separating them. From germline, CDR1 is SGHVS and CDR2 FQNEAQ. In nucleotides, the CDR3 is TGTGCCAGCAGCTTAGCGGCGAGCGGCAATGAGCAGTTCTTC. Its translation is CASSLAASGNEQFF.